This T cell receptor beta chain came from a study of blood T cell repertoires in COVID-19 (TCRdb year 2020). In terms of the full investigation: The collaborator samples originated in the United States, Italy and Spain and spanned the acute and convalescent phases of COVID-19. A de-identified subject ID, COVID-19 status, age in years and sex were almost always included in the sample metadata. Samples came from the ongoing ImmuneRACE study (first 160 participants) plus 1,254 subjects from 6 global collaborators. The prospective study material was composed of cDNA or gDNA derived from T cells, B-cell-depleted T cells, or PBMCs. The dataset comprised deeply sampled blood TCRbeta repertoires from subjects exposed to, actively infected with, or recovered from COVID-19. The repertoires were released in a freely available public database meant as a resource for research on the immune response to SARS-CoV-2. HLA class I and class II types, where available, came from metadata supplied by the sample provider rather than from assay-based typing. Summary of the overall study and its limitations: The amount of clinical and demographic metadata varied by source and participant and was provided uncurated.

Germline trimming: 10 bases from V, 4 bases from J; junction bases outside gene matches: 10. In the germline V gene, CDR1 corresponds to MDHEN and CDR2 to SYDVKM. Including cysteine and phenylalanine, the CDR3 has 13 amino acids. CDR3 DNA only is kept here, 39 bases in frame from base 1. One collaborating source in Seattle enrolled patients while the patients were actively infected and followed the patients over time throughout the course of disease. Collaborating institutions collected whole blood in K2EDTA tubes following their own protocols. Collaborator samples were shipped for TCRbeta analysis as frozen whole blood, isolated PBMCs, or DNA extracted from either sample type. Details on this clone: The antigen it binds to is not known. No per-base quality is available; no much larger clone lies one base away.

TCRbeta CDR3 regions were amplified from genomic DNA by means of the immunoSEQ Assay, a bias-controlled multiplex PCR. Regarding the original processing steps: Nucleated cell counts per sample were estimated from amplification of reference gene primers within the assay. To quantify the absolute abundance of each unique TCRbeta CDR3 rearrangement, sequence reads were collapsed and filtered. For each sample, productive Simpson clonality was calculated as the square root of Simpson's diversity index across productive rearrangements. In TCRdb, the immuneACCESS table is reduced to in-frame sequences with V and J assigned. These tables do not hold every clone; where another copy was compared, an unresolved V gene accounts for under half, and the others remain unexplained. V and J calls and clone size come straight from that table; D and trimming were deduced from the DNA. The sample table contains a few hundred thousand clones; only one count was recorded for approximately 88% of them. The ten largest clones take up 10% to 15% of the sample.

Recombination connected TRBV28 to TRBJ2-7, with 7 junctional bases fitting TRBD2. This receptor was identified in a woman in her forties or fifties with COVID-19, enrolled during active disease. Sequencing was carried out using peripheral blood. The nucleotides read TGTGCCACGCTAAGAGGGGACTATTACGAGCAGTACTTC. The encoded protein is CATLRGDYYEQYF.